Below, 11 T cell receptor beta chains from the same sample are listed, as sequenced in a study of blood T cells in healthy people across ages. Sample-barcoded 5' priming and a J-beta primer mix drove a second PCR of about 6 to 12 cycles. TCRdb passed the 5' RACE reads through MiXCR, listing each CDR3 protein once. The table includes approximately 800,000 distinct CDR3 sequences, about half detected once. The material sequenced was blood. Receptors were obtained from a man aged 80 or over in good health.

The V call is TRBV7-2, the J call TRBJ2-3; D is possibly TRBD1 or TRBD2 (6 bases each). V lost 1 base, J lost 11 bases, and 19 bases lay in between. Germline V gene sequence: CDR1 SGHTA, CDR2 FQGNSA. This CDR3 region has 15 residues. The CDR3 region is CASSLGSGTHGGQYF. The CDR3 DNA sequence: TGTGCCAGCAGCTTAGGGTCGGGGACACACGGGGGGCAGTATTTT.

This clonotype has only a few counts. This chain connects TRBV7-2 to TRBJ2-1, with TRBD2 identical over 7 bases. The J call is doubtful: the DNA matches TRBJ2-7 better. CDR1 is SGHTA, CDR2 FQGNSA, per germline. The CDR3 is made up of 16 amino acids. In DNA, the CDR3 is TGTGCCAGCAGCGACCAAGGGGCGGGAGTCTACAATGAGCAGTACTTC. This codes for CASSDQGAGVYNEQYF.

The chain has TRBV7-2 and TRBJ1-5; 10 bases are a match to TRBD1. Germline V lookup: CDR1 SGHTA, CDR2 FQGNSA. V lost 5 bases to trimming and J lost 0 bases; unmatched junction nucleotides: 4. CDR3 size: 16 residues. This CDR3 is CASSDRDRGSNQPQHF. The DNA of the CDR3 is TGTGCCAGCAGCGATCGGGACAGGGGTAGCAATCAGCCCCAGCATTTT.

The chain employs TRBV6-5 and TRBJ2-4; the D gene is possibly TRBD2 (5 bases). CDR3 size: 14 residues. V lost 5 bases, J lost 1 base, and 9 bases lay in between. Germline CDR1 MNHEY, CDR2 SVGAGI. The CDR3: CASSEGRAKNIQYF. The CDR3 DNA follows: TGTGCCAGCAGTGAGGGCCGGGCCAAAAACATTCAGTACTTC.

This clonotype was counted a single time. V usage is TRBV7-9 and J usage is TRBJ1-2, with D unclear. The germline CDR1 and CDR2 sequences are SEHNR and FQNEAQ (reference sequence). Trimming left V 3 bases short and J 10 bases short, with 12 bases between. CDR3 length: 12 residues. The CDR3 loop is CASSFWGLVYTF. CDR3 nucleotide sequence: TGTGCCAGCAGCTTTTGGGGTCTGGTCTACACCTTC.

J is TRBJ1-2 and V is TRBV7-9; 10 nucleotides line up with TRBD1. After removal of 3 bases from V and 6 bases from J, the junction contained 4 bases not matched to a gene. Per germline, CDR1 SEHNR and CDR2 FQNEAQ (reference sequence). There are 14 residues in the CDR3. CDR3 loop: CASSFMDRGNGYTF. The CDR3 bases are TGTGCCAGCAGCTTCATGGACAGGGGGAATGGCTACACCTTC.

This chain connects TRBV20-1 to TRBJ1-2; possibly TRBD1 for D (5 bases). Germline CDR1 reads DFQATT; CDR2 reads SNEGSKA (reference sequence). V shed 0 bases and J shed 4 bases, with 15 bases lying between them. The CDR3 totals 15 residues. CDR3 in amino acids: CSARELSDNGYGYTF. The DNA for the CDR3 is TGCAGTGCTAGAGAGTTATCGGACAATGGCTATGGCTACACCTTC.

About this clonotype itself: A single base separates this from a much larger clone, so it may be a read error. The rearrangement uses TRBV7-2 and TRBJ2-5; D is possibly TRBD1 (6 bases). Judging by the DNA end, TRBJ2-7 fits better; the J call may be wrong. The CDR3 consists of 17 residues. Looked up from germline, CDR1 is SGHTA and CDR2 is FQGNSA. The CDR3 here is CASSLGPGTRDAYEQYF. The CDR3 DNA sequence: TGTGCCAGCAGCTTAGGGCCCGGGACACGAGATGCCTACGAGCAGTACTTC.

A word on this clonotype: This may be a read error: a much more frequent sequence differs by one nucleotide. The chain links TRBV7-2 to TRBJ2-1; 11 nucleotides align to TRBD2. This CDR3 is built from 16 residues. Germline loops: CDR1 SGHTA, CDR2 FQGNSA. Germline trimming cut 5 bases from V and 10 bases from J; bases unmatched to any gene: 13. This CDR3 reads CASSAFSGRAGDEQFF. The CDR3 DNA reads TGTGCCAGCAGCGCCTTTAGCGGGAGGGCAGGGGACGAGCAGTTCTTC.

The CDR3 sequence is CASGGYQSPAINEQFF. Written as DNA, the CDR3 is TGTGCCAGCGGGGGCTACCAAAGCCCAGCAATCAATGAGCAGTTCTTC. V usage is TRBV9 and J usage is TRBJ2-1, with a possible D match to TRBD1 (6 bases). The CDR3 consists of 16 residues. From germline, CDR1 is SGDLS and CDR2 YYNGEE. Trimming removed 7 bases at V and 6 bases at J, with 23 bases between.

The CDR3 DNA is TGTGCCAGCAGCTTTGCGGGGGTGGCGACCCAGTACTTC. Translating gives CASSFAGVATQYF. The chain employs TRBV7-2 and TRBJ2-5; TRBD2 agrees at 7 bases. The CDR3 length is 13 residues. The ends lost 3 bases at V and 7 bases at J; junction bases unmatched: 5. Germline V gene sequence: CDR1 SGHTA, CDR2 FQGNSA.